This T cell receptor beta chain is drawn from a study of T cells in Graves' hyperthyroidism and ophthalmopathy. Template material for amplifying TCR beta CDR3 regions consisted of RNA transcripts. The TCR CDR3 was amplified in a first-round RT-PCR using the HTBI primer set. A single record per CDR3 protein comes from TCRdb applying MiXCR to the multiplex PCR reads. The profile shows about 640,000 distinct CDR3 sequences, around 21% of them singletons. Broader study findings: Most thyroid clonotypes expanded above 0.001 appeared in blood too.

Lactation, pregnancy, other autoimmune disease or uncontrolled infection excluded patients. This clonotype was counted ten times or more. The antigen remains undetermined. CDR1 and CDR2 (germline): SGHDT, YYEEEE. The CDR3 spans 12 residues. V was clipped by 0 bases and J by 9 bases, with 7 bases between them. The material sequenced was blood. The chain combines TRBV5-6 with TRBJ2-1, with unresolved D. This clonotype was sampled from a man aged 25-45 years with Graves' ophthalmopathy. In DNA, the CDR3 is TGTGCCAGCAGCTTGGATCATGGTGAGCAGTTCTTC. Its translation is CASSLDHGEQFF.